The clone carrying this T cell receptor (beta chain) turned up a few times. Its specificity is unknown. The data belong to a study of T cells in Graves' hyperthyroidism and ophthalmopathy. General study points: Most clonotypes expanded in thyroid above 0.001 were likewise present in blood.

Germline loops: CDR1 MNHEY, CDR2 SVGEGT. Trimming shortened V by 6 bases and J by 5 bases, and 13 bases separated the two germline ends. The CDR3 consists of 13 residues. TCR beta CDR3 sequences were amplified from RNA transcripts. Using the HTBI primer set, a first-round RT-PCR was run on the TCR CDR3. TCRdb passed the multiplex PCR reads through MiXCR, listing each CDR3 protein once. Of fewer than 750,000 distinct CDR3 sequences listed, roughly 14% are singletons. The receptor was isolated from a woman aged 40 to 50 with Graves' ophthalmopathy. Material for sequencing was blood. The V and J genes are TRBV6-2 or TRBV6-3 and TRBJ1-1; D is perhaps TRBD1 (5 bases). CDR3 sequence: CASRSDRGTEAFF. The CDR3 DNA is TGTGCCAGCAGATCAGACAGAGGGACTGAAGCTTTCTTT.